This T cell receptor (beta chain) originates from a study of Graves' ophthalmopathy and Graves' hyperthyroidism. Whole-study findings and limits: Blood also carried most expanded thyroid clonotypes exceeding 0.001 frequency.

If patients had other autoimmune diseases, uncontrolled infections, pregnancy or lactation, they were excluded. Deletions cut 5 bases from V and 1 base from J, with 12 bases between. Per germline, CDR1 MNHEY and CDR2 SMNVEV (reference sequence). CDR3 length: 15 amino acids. Amplification targeted the TCR beta CDR3 regions, with RNA transcripts as the source material. A first-round RT-PCR used HTBI primers, followed by a second-round multiplex PCR. A single record per CDR3 protein comes from TCRdb applying MiXCR to the multiplex PCR reads. In the table there are roughly 160,000 distinct CDR3 sequences, 39% of which are singletons. This clonotype was seen at least ten times. Its antigen is not known.

Sequencing was performed on peripheral blood. The chain uses TRBV27 and TRBJ2-4; D is unclear. This TCR was recovered from a man in his thirties or forties with Graves' ophthalmopathy. This CDR3 reads CASSPRSNAKNIQYF. In DNA form, the CDR3 reads TGTGCCAGCAGTCCAAGGAGTAACGCCAAAAACATTCAGTACTTC.